Detailed here is one TCR beta chain. Primers for the PCR totalled 60 Vbeta and 13 Jbeta. The method was immunoSEQ multiplex PCR; TCRdb's version includes in-frame clones alone and lacks a portion of them. The sample carries 120,000 or so clones, over 75% recorded once. Germline V lookup: CDR1 SEHNR, CDR2 FQNEAQ (reference sequence). With 7 bases removed from V and 4 bases from J, the gap between germline ends came to 10 bases. This CDR3 has 12 amino acids. The data belong to a study of cytomegalovirus exposure and HLA in healthy donors. The sequence was obtained from a woman aged 18-30 years in good health and CMV-seronegative. The sequencing sample was made of PBMCs. The chain joins TRBV7-9 to TRBJ2-5; D is undetermined. CDR3 loop: CASTSLGETQYF. The DNA of the CDR3 is TGTGCCAGCACATCGCTAGGAGAGACCCAGTACTTC.